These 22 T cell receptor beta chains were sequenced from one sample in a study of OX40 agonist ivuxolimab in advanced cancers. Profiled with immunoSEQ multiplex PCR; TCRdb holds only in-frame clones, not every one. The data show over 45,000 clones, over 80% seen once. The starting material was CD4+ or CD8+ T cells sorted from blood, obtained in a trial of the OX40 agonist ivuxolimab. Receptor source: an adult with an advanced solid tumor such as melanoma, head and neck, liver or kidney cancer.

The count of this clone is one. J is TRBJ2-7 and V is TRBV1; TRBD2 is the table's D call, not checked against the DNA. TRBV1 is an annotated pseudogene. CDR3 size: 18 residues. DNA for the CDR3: TGCACCAGCAGCCAAGTACCGGGAGGGCCTTCAGAGTACTACGAGCAGTACTTC. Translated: CTSSQVPGGPSEYYEQYF.

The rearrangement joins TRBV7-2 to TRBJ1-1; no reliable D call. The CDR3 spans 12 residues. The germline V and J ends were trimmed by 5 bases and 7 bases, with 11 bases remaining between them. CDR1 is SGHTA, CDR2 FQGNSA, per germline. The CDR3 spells CASSRQILEAFF. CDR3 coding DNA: TGTGCCAGCAGCCGCCAAATCCTTGAAGCTTTCTTT.

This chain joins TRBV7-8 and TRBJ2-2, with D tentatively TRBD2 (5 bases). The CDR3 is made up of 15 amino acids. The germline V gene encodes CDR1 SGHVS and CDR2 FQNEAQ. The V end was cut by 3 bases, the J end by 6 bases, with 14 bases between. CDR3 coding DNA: TGTGCCAGCAGCTTTGGGGTGGGAGTCGCCGGGGAGCTGTTTTTT. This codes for CASSFGVGVAGELFF.

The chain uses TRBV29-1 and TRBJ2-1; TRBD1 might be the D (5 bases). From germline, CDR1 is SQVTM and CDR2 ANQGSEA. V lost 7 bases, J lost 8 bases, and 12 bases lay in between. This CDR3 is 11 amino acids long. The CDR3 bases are TGCAGCGCCGACAGCGTCGATGAGCAGTTCTTC. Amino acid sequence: CSADSVDEQFF.

The DNA for the CDR3 is TGTGCCAGCAGTTCCGGTGGGACAGGGACAAGGGAAGCTTTCTTT. This translates into CASSSGGTGTREAFF. The gene calls are TRBV6-5 and TRBJ1-1; TRBD1 matches at 9 bases. Germline V lookup: CDR1 MNHEY, CDR2 SVGAGI. The CDR3 length is 15 residues. V lost 4 bases and J lost 8; bases outside the gene matches: 11.

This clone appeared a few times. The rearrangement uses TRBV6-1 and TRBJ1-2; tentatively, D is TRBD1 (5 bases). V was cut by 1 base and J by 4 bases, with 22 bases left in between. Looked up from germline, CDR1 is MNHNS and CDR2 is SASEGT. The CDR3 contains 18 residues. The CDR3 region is CASSEEEGGRVRGYGYTF. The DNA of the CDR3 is TGTGCCAGCAGTGAAGAAGAAGGAGGCCGTGTGAGGGGCTATGGCTACACCTTC.

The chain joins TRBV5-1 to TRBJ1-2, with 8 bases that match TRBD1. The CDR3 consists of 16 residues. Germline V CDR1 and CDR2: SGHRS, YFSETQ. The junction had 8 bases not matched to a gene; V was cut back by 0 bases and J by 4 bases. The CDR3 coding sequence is TGCGCCAGCAGCTTGGCCTGGGGGACAGGCATCTATGGCTACACCTTC. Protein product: CASSLAWGTGIYGYTF. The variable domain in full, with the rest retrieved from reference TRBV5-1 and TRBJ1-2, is KAGVTQTPRYLIKTRGQQVTLSCSPISGHRSVSWYQQTPGQGLQFLFEYFSETQRNKGNFPGRFSGRQFSNSRSEMNVSTLELGDSALYLCASSLAWGTGIYGYTFGSGTRLTVV.

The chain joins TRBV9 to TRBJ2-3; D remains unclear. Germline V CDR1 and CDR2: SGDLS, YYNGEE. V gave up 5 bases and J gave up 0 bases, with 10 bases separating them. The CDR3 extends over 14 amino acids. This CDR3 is CASSPLVSTDTQYF. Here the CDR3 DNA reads TGTGCCAGCAGTCCTTTAGTTAGCACAGATACGCAGTATTTT.

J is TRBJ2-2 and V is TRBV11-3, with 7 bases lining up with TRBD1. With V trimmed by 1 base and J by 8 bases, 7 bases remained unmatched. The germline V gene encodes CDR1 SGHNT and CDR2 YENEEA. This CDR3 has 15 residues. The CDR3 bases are TGTGCCAGCAGCTTAGCCGGACAGGCCCCTGGGGAGCTGTTTTTT. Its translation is CASSLAGQAPGELFF. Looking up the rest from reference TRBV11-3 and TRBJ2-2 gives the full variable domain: EAGVVQSPRYKIIEKKQPVAFWCNPISGHNTLYWYLQNLGQGPELLIRYENEEAVDDSQLPKDRFSAERLKGVDSTLKIQPAELGDSAVYLCASSLAGQAPGELFFGEGSRLTVL.

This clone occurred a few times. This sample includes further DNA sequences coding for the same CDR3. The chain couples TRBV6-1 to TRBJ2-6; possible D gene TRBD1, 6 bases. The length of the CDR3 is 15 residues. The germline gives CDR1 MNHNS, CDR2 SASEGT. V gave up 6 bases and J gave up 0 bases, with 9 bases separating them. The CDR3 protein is CASRDSSSGANVLTF. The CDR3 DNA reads TGTGCCAGCAGGGACAGTTCCTCTGGGGCCAACGTCCTGACTTTC.

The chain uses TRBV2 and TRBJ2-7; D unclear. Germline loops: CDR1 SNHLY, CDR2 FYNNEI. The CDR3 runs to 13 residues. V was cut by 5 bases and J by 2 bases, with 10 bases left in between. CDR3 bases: TGTGCCAGCAGTCTTGTGGCGGCCTACGAGCAGTACTTC. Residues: CASSLVAAYEQYF.

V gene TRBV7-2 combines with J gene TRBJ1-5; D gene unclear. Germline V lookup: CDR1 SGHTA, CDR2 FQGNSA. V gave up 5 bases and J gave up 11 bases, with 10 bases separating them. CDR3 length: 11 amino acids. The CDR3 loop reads CASSPPAAQHF. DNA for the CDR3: TGTGCCAGCAGCCCCCCCGCAGCCCAGCATTTT. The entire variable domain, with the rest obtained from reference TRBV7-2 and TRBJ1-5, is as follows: GAGVSQSPSNKVTEKGKDVELRCDPISGHTALYWYRQSLGQGLEFLIYFQGNSAPDKSGLPSDRFSAERTGGSVSTLTIQRTQQEDSAVYLCASSPPAAQHFGDGTRLSIL.

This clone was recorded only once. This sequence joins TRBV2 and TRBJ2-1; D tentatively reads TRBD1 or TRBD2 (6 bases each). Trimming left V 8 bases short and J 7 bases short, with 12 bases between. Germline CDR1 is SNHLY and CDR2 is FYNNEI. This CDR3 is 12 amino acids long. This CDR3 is CASPGAGNEQFF. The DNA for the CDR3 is TGTGCCAGCCCGGGGGCAGGGAATGAGCAGTTCTTC.

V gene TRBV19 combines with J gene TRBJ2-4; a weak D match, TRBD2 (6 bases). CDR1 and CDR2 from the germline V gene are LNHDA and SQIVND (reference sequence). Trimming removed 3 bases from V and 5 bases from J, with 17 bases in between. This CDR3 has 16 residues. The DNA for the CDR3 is TGTGCCAGTAGTATCTCAGCTGGGGGGATACAAAACATTCAGTACTTC. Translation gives CASSISAGGIQNIQYF.

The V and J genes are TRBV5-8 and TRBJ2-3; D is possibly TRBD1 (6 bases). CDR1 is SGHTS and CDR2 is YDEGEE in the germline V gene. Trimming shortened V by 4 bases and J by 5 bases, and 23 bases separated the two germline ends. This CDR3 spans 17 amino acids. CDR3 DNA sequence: TGTGCCAGCAGCCAAGATGATTTTGGGGACACCGTAGATACGCAGTATTTT. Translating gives CASSQDDFGDTVDTQYF. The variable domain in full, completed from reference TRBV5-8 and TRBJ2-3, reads EAGVTQSPTHLIKTRGQQATLRCSPISGHTSVYWYQQALGLGLQFLLWYDEGEERNRGNFPPRFSGRQFPNYSSELNVNALELEDSALYLCASSQDDFGDTVDTQYFGPGTRLTVL.

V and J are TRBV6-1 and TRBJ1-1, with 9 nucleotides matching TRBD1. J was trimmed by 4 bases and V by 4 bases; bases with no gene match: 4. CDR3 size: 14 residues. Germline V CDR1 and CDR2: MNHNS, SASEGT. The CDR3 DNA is TGTGCCAGCAGTGCAACACAGGGGGCCACTGAAGCTTTCTTT. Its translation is CASSATQGATEAFF.

CDR3 DNA: TGTGCCAGCAGCTTACCATCTGAAAACGAGCAGTACTTC. Its protein is CASSLPSENEQYF. This chain uses TRBV7-2 with TRBJ2-7; no reliable D call. The CDR3 loop spans 13 amino acids. Germline V lookup: CDR1 SGHTA, CDR2 FQGNSA. The ends were cut back, 2 bases at V and 5 bases at J, with 10 bases in the middle.

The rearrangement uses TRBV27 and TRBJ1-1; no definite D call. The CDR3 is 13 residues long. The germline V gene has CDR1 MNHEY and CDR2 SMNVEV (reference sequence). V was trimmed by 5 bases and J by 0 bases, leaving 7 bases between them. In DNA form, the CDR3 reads TGTGCCAGCAGTAACACTCTGAACACTGAAGCTTTCTTT. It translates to CASSNTLNTEAFF.

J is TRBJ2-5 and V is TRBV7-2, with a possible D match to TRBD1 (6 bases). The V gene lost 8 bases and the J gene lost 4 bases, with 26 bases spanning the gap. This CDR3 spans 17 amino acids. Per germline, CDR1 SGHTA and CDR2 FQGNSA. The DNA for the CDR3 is TGTGCCAGCGGTCCGCAGGTCCGGGACACCCGGGGAGAGACCCAGTACTTC. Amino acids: CASGPQVRDTRGETQYF.

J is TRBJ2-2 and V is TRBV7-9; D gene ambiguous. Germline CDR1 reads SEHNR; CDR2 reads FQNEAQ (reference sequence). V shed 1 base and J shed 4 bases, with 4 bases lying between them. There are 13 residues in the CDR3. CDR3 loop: CASSLVLTGELFF. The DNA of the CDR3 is TGTGCCAGCAGCTTAGTTCTCACCGGGGAGCTGTTTTTT.

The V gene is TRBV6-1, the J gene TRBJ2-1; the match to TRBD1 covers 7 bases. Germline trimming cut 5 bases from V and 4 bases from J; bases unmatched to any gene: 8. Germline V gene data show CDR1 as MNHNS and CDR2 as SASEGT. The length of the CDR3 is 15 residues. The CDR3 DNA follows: TGTGCCAGCAGTCCCGCCGGGACAGAGTACAATGAGCAGTTCTTC. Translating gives CASSPAGTEYNEQFF.

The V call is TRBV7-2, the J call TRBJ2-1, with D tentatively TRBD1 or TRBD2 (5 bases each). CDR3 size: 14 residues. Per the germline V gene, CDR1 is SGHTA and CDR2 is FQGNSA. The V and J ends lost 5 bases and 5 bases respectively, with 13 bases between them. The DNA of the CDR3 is TGTGCCAGCAGCCTAACGGGACGTAACAATGAGCAGTTCTTC. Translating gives CASSLTGRNNEQFF.